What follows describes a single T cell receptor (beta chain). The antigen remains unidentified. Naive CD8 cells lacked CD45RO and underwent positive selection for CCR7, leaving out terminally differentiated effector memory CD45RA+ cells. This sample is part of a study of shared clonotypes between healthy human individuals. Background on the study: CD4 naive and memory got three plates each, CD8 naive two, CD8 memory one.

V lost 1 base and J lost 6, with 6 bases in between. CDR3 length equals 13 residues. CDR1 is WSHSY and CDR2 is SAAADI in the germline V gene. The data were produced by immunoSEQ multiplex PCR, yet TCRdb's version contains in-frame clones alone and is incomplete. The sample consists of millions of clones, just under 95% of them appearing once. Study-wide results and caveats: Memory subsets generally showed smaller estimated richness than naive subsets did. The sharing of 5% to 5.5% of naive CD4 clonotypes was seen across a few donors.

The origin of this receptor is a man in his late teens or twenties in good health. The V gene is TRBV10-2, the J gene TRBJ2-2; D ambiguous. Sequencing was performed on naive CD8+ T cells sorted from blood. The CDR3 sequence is CASSELVAGELFF. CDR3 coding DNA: TGCGCCAGCAGTGAGTTGGTCGCCGGGGAGCTGTTTTTT.